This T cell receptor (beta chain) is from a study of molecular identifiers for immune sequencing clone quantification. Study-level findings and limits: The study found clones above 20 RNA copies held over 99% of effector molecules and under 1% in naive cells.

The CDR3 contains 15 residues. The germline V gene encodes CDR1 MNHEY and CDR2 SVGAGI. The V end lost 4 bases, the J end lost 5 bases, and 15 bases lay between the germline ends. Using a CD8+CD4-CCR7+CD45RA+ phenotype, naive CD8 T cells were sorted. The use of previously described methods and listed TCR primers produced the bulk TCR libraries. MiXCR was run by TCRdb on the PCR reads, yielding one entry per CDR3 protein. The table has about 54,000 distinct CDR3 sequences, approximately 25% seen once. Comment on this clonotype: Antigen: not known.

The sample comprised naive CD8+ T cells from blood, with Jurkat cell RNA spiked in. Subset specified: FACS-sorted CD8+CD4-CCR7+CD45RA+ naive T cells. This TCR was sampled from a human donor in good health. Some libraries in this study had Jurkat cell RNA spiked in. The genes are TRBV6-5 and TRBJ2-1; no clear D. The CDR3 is CASSSDIAWDNEQFF. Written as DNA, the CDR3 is TGTGCCAGCAGTTCAGACATAGCCTGGGACAATGAGCAGTTCTTC.